The entry below describes one TCR beta chain. From blood CD8+ and CD4+ T cells, TCR beta sequences were generated. TEMRA cells were enriched by FACS, while CD8+ and CD4+ T cells were obtained through a negative isolation that was performed magnetically. Roughly 0.45 to 1 ug RNA was reverse transcribed with random hexamers. TCRdb passed the immunoSEQ multiplex PCR reads through MiXCR, listing each CDR3 protein once. There are about 200,000 distinct CDR3 sequences in the sample; around 96% occur only once, and about 0.09% lies in the top ten. CDR3 size: 15 residues. Trimming cost V 7 bases and J 2 bases; bases outside gene matches: 9. CDR1 is SGHNT, CDR2 YENEEA, per germline. The record originates from a study of CD8 T cells in Susac syndrome.

Sequenced: CD4+ T cells from PBMCs. The J gene is TRBJ2-3, the V gene TRBV11-3; 7 positions agree with TRBD1. The TCR was taken from a human donor with multiple sclerosis. CDR3: CASTRGTALTDTQYF. For the CDR3, the DNA is TGTGCCAGCACCCGTGGGACAGCCCTCACAGATACGCAGTATTTT.